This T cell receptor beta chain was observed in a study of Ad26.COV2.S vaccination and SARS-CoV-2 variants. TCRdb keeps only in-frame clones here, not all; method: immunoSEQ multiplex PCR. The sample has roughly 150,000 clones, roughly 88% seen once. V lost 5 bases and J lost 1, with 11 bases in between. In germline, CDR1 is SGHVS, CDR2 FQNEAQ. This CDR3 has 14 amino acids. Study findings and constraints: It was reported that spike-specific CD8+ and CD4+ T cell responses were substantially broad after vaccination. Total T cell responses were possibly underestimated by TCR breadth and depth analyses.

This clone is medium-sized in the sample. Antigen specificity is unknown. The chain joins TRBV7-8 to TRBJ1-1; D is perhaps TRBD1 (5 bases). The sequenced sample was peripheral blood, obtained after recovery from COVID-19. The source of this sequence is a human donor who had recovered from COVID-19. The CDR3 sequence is CASSPYGANTEAFF. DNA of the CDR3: TGTGCCAGCAGCCCCTATGGGGCGAACACTGAAGCTTTCTTT.